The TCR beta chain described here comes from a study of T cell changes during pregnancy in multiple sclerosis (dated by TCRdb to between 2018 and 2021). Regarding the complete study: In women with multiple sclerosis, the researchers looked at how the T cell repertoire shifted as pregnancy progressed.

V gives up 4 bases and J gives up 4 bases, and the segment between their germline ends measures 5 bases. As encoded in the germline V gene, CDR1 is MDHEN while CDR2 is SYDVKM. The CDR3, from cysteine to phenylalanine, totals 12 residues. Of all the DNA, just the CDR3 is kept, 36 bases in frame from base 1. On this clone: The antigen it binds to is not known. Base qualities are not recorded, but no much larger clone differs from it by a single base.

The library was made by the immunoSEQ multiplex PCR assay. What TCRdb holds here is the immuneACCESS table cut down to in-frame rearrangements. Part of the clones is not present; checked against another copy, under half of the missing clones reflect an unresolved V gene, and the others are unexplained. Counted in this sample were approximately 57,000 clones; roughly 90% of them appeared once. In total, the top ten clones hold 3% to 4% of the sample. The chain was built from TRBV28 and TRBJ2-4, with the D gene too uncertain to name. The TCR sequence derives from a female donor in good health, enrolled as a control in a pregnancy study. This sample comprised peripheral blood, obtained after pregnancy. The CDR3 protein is CASSYPKNIQYF. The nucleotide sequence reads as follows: TGTGCCAGCAGTTATCCTAAAAACATTCAGTACTTC.